The 20 T cell receptor beta chains in this list originate from one sample, sequenced in a study of cytomegalovirus exposure and HLA in healthy donors. The method was immunoSEQ multiplex PCR; TCRdb's version includes in-frame clones alone and lacks a portion of them. The repertoire holds more than 50,000 clones, roughly 94% seen once, with 2% to 2.5% in the top ten. The source material was PBMCs. These receptors all stem from a man between 18 and 29 years old in good health and CMV-seronegative.

The gene calls are TRBV4-3 and TRBJ1-2, with a tentative D call TRBD1 (5 bases). The CDR3 spans 13 residues. Trimming pared 4 bases from V and 1 base from J, leaving 7 bases between. Germline-derived CDR1 and CDR2 are LGHNA and YSLEER. The CDR3 DNA sequence: TGCGCCAGCAGCCTGACAGATAACTATGGCTACACCTTC. Amino acid sequence: CASSLTDNYGYTF.

V gene TRBV5-6 combines with J gene TRBJ2-3; weak D call: TRBD1 (6 bases). Germline V lookup: CDR1 SGHDT, CDR2 YYEEEE. Trimming shortened V by 4 bases and J by 4 bases, and 19 bases separated the two germline ends. The CDR3 totals 16 residues. CDR3 amino acids: CASSPLTGRGADTQYF. The DNA of the CDR3 is TGTGCCAGCAGCCCACTGACAGGAAGGGGAGCAGATACGCAGTATTTT.

This CDR3 reads CATSRELANTGELFF. The CDR3, as DNA: TGTGCCACCAGCAGAGAGCTAGCAAACACCGGGGAGCTGTTTTTT. The J gene is TRBJ2-2, the V gene TRBV15; D is perhaps TRBD2 (5 bases). Trimming left V 0 bases short and J 2 bases short, with 7 bases between. This CDR3 is built from 15 residues. Germline CDR1 reads LNHNV; CDR2 reads YYDKDF (reference sequence).

The chain is built from TRBV19 and TRBJ2-4; 7 positions agree with TRBD1. This CDR3 has 18 amino acids. V trimming: 5 bases; J trimming: 0 bases; junction bases outside the gene matches: 13. In germline, CDR1 is LNHDA, CDR2 SQIVND (reference sequence). CDR3 coding DNA: TGTGCCAGTAGTGTCCGGGACAGCCTGATAATAGCCAAAAACATTCAGTACTTC. Its translation is CASSVRDSLIIAKNIQYF.

The V call is TRBV5-1, the J call TRBJ2-6; D is undetermined. V was shortened by 1 base and J by 0 bases, with 5 bases between the two germline ends. The length of the CDR3 is 15 residues. The germline V gene has CDR1 SGHRS and CDR2 YFSETQ. The CDR3 coding sequence is TGCGCCAGCAGCTTGCAGAACTCTGGGGCCAACGTCCTGACTTTC. Amino acid sequence: CASSLQNSGANVLTF.

V usage is TRBV5-4 and J usage is TRBJ2-5; D gene unclear. V was shortened by 0 bases and J by 5 bases, with 5 bases between the two germline ends. Looked up from germline, CDR1 is SGHNT and CDR2 is YYREEE (reference sequence). The CDR3 runs 12 residues. CDR3 nucleotide sequence: TGTGCCAGCAGCTTGGTGCGGGAGACCCAGTACTTC. It yields the protein CASSLVRETQYF.

The sample holds one count of this clone. CDR3 sequence (DNA): TGTGCCAGCAGTTTTAGTACCAGGGCGCTTGACTATGGCTACACCTTC. Amino acids: CASSFSTRALDYGYTF. The genes are TRBV6-5 and TRBJ1-2, with a possible D match to TRBD1 (5 bases). Germline assignment: CDR1 MNHEY and CDR2 SVGAGI. CDR3 length equals 16 residues. The ends were cut back, 4 bases at V and 3 bases at J, with 18 bases in the middle.

The gene calls are TRBV18 and TRBJ2-5; D unclear. CDR1 is KGHSH, CDR2 LQKENI, per germline. The V gene lost 3 bases and the J gene lost 4 bases, with 9 bases spanning the gap. CDR3 length: 13 residues. Here the CDR3 DNA reads TGTGCCAGCTCACCTCTCGGCGGAGAGACCCAGTACTTC. Translating gives CASSPLGGETQYF.

The genes are TRBV5-1 and TRBJ2-5, with a weak D call TRBD2 (5 bases). Trimming pared 0 bases from V and 4 bases from J, leaving 13 bases between. The CDR3 consists of 15 residues. Germline CDR1 reads SGHRS; CDR2 reads YFSETQ. The CDR3, as DNA: TGCGCCAGCAGCTTGGGAGGGTTCGAGGGAGAGACCCAGTACTTC. It codes for CASSLGGFEGETQYF.

The V gene is TRBV11-2, the J gene TRBJ1-1; D is possibly TRBD1 (6 bases). Trimming took 3 bases from V and 5 from J, leaving 13 bases between them. Germline V lookup: CDR1 SGHAT, CDR2 FQNNGV. This CDR3 region has 14 residues. CDR3 in amino acids: CASSFRGGRTEAFF. DNA of the CDR3: TGTGCCAGCAGCTTTAGGGGGGGGAGAACTGAAGCTTTCTTT.

The V call is TRBV13, the J call TRBJ1-5; D remains unclear. Trimming left V 5 bases short and J 6 bases short, with 8 bases between. CDR1 is PRHDT, CDR2 FYEKMQ, per germline (reference sequence). The CDR3 runs to 12 residues. The CDR3 region has the DNA TGTGCCAGCAGCCTCGGCGGTCAGCCCCAGCATTTT. Translating it yields CASSLGGQPQHF.

The chain employs TRBV28 and TRBJ1-1; no clear D. Germline CDR1 is MDHEN and CDR2 is SYDVKM. CDR3 length: 11 amino acids. Trimming removed 4 bases from V and 2 bases from J, with 2 bases in between. The CDR3 spells CASSSNTEAFF. In DNA form, the CDR3 reads TGTGCCAGCAGTTCTAACACTGAAGCTTTCTTT. The full variable domain, rest sourced from reference TRBV28 and TRBJ1-1, is DVKVTQSSRYLVKRTGEKVFLECVQDMDHENMFWYRQDPGLGLRLIYFSYDVKMKEKGDIPEGYSVSREKKERFSLILESASTNQTSMYLCASSSNTEAFFGQGTRLTVV.

The gene calls are TRBV6-1 and TRBJ2-5, with a tentative D call TRBD2 (6 bases). This CDR3 comprises 14 residues. The germline V gene encodes CDR1 MNHNS and CDR2 SASEGT. V lost 6 bases and J 4 bases, leaving 15 bases between the germline ends. The CDR3 sequence is CASRSGAPSETQYF. CDR3 DNA: TGTGCCAGCAGGTCGGGAGCCCCCTCAGAGACCCAGTACTTC.

The chain joins TRBV30 to TRBJ1-1; D is possibly TRBD1 (6 bases). CDR3 size: 10 residues. V lost 7 bases and J lost 6, with 9 bases in between. Germline values: CDR1 GTSNPN, CDR2 SVGIG (reference sequence). Here the CDR3 reads CAFGQPEAFF. CDR3 sequence (DNA): TGTGCCTTCGGACAGCCTGAAGCTTTCTTT.

The chain joins TRBV13 to TRBJ2-7, with 7 bases identical to TRBD2. This CDR3 comprises 15 residues. CDR1 and CDR2 (germline): PRHDT, FYEKMQ (reference sequence). Germline trimming cut 5 bases from V and 3 bases from J; bases unmatched to any gene: 10. The CDR3 loop reads CASSPPGGSGYEQYF. CDR3 nucleotides: TGTGCCAGCAGCCCTCCCGGCGGGAGCGGCTACGAGCAGTACTTC.

The chain has TRBV15 and TRBJ2-5; 8 bases line up with TRBD2. CDR3 length equals 13 residues. The germline gives CDR1 LNHNV, CDR2 YYDKDF (reference sequence). V shed 2 bases, J shed 4 bases, and the junction held 0 bases outside the gene matches. CDR3 sequence: CATSRLAGETQYF. The CDR3 DNA reads as TGTGCCACCAGCAGACTAGCGGGAGAGACCCAGTACTTC.

The chain couples TRBV5-1 to TRBJ1-1, with 8 bases lining up with TRBD1. Germline values: CDR1 SGHRS, CDR2 YFSETQ. The CDR3 consists of 14 residues. J was trimmed by 1 base and V by 4 bases; bases with no gene match: 3. DNA for the CDR3: TGCGCCAGCAGCATGGGACAGGAGAACACTGAAGCTTTCTTT. Its protein is CASSMGQENTEAFF.

The rearrangement joins TRBV7-9 to TRBJ2-2; D is ambiguous. CDR3 length equals 14 residues. In germline, CDR1 is SEHNR, CDR2 FQNEAQ (reference sequence). CDR3: CAVSYDSNTGELFF. For the CDR3, the DNA is TGTGCGGTATCTTATGACTCGAACACCGGGGAGCTGTTTTTT.

The chain uses TRBV27 and TRBJ2-1, with D possibly matching TRBD2 (6 bases). There are 14 residues in the CDR3. V gave up 8 bases and J gave up 4 bases, with 15 bases separating them. Germline values: CDR1 MNHEY, CDR2 SMNVEV (reference sequence). The CDR3 sequence: CASRTGLRYNEQFF. The CDR3 nucleotides read TGTGCCAGCCGGACGGGACTCCGTTACAATGAGCAGTTCTTC.

The rearrangement uses TRBV28 and TRBJ2-1, with 9 bases that match TRBD2. The CDR3 consists of 15 residues. Germline-derived CDR1 and CDR2 are MDHEN and SYDVKM. J was trimmed by 2 bases and V by 6 bases; bases with no gene match: 5. The CDR3 region is CASRSIAGAYNEQFF. The CDR3 DNA sequence: TGTGCCAGCAGATCCATAGCGGGAGCCTACAATGAGCAGTTCTTC.